A selection of T cell receptor beta chains follows, all from one sample in a study of blood T cell repertoires in COVID-19. Profiling relied on immunoSEQ multiplex PCR, and the TCRdb table lists in-frame clones only, not all of them. The table shows 50,000 to 65,000 clones, with 65% to 85% occurring only once. The source material was peripheral blood. These TCRs come from a human donor in a cohort sampled during active COVID-19. The CDR3 runs from the conserved cysteine through the conserved F or W.

TRBV6-6,TRBJ2-7,CASSYGRGSYEQYF
TRBV18,TRBJ1-1,CASSPLLTGTVAFF
TRBV18,TRBJ2-3,CASSPTPPTSGRAPDTQYF
TRBV18,TRBJ1-4,CASSPSEPGFAEKLFF
TRBV14,TRBJ1-1,CASSLSFGQGNTEAFF
TRBV9,TRBJ1-1,CASSQTGRTEAFF
TRBV2,TRBJ2-6,CASRQGSGANVLTF
TRBV6-1,TRBJ1-1,CASSDRRSNPEAFF
TRBV9,TRBJ2-5,CASSVAVAGVGETQYF
TRBV3-1/TRBV3-2,TRBJ2-5,CASSPHGGLGGQETQYF
TRBV15,TRBJ1-6,CATSRQGPNSPLHF